A single T cell receptor (beta chain) is shown here with its context. Which antigen it targets is not known. Per-base quality was not reported, and no clone a single base away is much larger than it. For repertoire sequencing, the TCR beta CDR3 regions were amplified from RNA transcripts. The first round of RT-PCR was done with HTBI primers and the Qiagen OneStep RT-PCR kit, and was followed by a second round of multiplex PCR, then size selection and purification. Sequencing of the libraries was carried out on an Illumina HiSeq2000 in paired-end mode with 100 bp reads. In the original analysis: SOAPnuke was used to process the reads, throwing out any read that had adapters, had uncalled bases, had a mean Phred below 15, or lacked an exact constant-primer or identifier match. COPE v1.2.5 was used to merge high-quality paired reads. Each unique nucleotide sequence was defined as a clonotype, and clonotypes were aligned to IMGT TRB V, D and J references with MiTCR v1.1. The analysis was limited to V-J combinations with a frequency above 0.0001, which together covered over 99% of the repertoires. For each V-J combination, a TCR clonal expansion and chaos score was defined as the ratio of F50 clonal expansion to chaos observed in the TCRdist matrix. Welch's t-statistics and random forest were used to narrow the features down to over ten V-J combinations, which were then fed into a naive Bayes classifier. Thyroid-blood repertoire similarity was quantified with the Morisita-Horn index. The public reads were run again by TCRdb, first through fastp at Q25 and then through MiXCR, and only productive beta chains were kept. Each record represents a unique CDR3 protein, reported with the most common genes and DNA among its rows. The authors' filters were not applied to this entry. A total of 23,000 or so distinct CDR3 sequences appear in this sample, about 44% of them only once. Together, the top ten hold roughly 6.5% of the sample.

V gives up 6 bases and J gives up 9 bases, and the segment between their germline ends measures 15 bases. From cysteine to phenylalanine, the CDR3 is 14 amino acids long. Of the read, only the CDR3 DNA is kept; its 42 bases are in frame from base 1. CDR1 and CDR2 are read off the germline V gene as MNHEY and SVGEGT. This sample was taken from a study of Graves' ophthalmopathy and Graves' hyperthyroidism (dated by TCRdb to 2016 to 2018). Describing the broader study: Peripheral blood was collected before any treatment was given, at the time of initial diagnosis. The study used TCR beta repertoire signatures to distinguish Graves' ophthalmopathy from Graves' hyperthyroidism and to predict progression to ophthalmopathy. In total, 135 blood samples were TCR-sequenced: under 45 ophthalmopathy, some 72 hyperthyroidism and some 17 hyperthyroidism-to-ophthalmopathy patients. To explore V-J signatures that distinguish ophthalmopathy from hyperthyroidism, a discovery set of roughly 98 patients was enrolled, made up of more than 40 with ophthalmopathy and 57 with stable hyperthyroidism. The independent validation cohort included about 19 hyperthyroidism patients plus 17 patients who later progressed from hyperthyroidism to ophthalmopathy. In about six hyperthyroidism patients, the T-cell repertoire of thyroid tissue was compared with the T-cell repertoire of blood. Following sampling, methimazole starting at 30 mg daily was administered to hyperthyroidism patients, and high-dose intravenous methylprednisolone was administered to ophthalmopathy patients. Broad study findings and their caveats: In cross-validation, the 13-signature model distinguished ophthalmopathy from stable hyperthyroidism with just over 85% sensitivity and roughly 81% specificity, and in the test set the corresponding values were about 80% and 75%. Most of the expanded thyroid clonotypes with a frequency above 0.001 were also detected in blood, and it was suggested that the thyroid immune response may be reflected by blood repertoires. In validation, the model predicted ophthalmopathy progression with over 60% sensitivity and 72.22% specificity; roughly 11 predicted patients were CT-confirmed with GO in a median of about 7.1 months. No statistical method was used to set the sample size in advance, and the investigators knew which group each participant was assigned to.

Hyperthyroidism was defined as stable when no progression to ophthalmopathy occurred within 18 months of follow-up. Patients with hyperthyroidism were aged 18 to 65 years, had been newly diagnosed, and had a disease duration of less than 2 months. Patients with other autoimmune diseases, uncontrolled infections, pregnancy or lactation were excluded from the study. Clinical symptoms, serum thyroxine, TRAb, thyroid ultrasound and orbital computed tomography formed the basis of the diagnosis. Using Ficoll-Paque density gradient centrifugation, PBMCs were isolated from 10 ml of fresh peripheral blood. Total RNA was extracted with Trizol reagent and quality-checked on an Agilent 2100 Bioanalyzer.

The source of this sequence is an adult woman with stable Graves' hyperthyroidism. The sample comprised peripheral blood. Recombination connected TRBV6-2 or TRBV6-3 to TRBJ1-6, with TRBD1 tentatively as D gene (6 bases match). The sequenced DNA: TGTGCCAGCAGCGGGACGGGGGCCAGTTCACCCCTCCACTTT. This gives the protein CASSGTGASSPLHF.